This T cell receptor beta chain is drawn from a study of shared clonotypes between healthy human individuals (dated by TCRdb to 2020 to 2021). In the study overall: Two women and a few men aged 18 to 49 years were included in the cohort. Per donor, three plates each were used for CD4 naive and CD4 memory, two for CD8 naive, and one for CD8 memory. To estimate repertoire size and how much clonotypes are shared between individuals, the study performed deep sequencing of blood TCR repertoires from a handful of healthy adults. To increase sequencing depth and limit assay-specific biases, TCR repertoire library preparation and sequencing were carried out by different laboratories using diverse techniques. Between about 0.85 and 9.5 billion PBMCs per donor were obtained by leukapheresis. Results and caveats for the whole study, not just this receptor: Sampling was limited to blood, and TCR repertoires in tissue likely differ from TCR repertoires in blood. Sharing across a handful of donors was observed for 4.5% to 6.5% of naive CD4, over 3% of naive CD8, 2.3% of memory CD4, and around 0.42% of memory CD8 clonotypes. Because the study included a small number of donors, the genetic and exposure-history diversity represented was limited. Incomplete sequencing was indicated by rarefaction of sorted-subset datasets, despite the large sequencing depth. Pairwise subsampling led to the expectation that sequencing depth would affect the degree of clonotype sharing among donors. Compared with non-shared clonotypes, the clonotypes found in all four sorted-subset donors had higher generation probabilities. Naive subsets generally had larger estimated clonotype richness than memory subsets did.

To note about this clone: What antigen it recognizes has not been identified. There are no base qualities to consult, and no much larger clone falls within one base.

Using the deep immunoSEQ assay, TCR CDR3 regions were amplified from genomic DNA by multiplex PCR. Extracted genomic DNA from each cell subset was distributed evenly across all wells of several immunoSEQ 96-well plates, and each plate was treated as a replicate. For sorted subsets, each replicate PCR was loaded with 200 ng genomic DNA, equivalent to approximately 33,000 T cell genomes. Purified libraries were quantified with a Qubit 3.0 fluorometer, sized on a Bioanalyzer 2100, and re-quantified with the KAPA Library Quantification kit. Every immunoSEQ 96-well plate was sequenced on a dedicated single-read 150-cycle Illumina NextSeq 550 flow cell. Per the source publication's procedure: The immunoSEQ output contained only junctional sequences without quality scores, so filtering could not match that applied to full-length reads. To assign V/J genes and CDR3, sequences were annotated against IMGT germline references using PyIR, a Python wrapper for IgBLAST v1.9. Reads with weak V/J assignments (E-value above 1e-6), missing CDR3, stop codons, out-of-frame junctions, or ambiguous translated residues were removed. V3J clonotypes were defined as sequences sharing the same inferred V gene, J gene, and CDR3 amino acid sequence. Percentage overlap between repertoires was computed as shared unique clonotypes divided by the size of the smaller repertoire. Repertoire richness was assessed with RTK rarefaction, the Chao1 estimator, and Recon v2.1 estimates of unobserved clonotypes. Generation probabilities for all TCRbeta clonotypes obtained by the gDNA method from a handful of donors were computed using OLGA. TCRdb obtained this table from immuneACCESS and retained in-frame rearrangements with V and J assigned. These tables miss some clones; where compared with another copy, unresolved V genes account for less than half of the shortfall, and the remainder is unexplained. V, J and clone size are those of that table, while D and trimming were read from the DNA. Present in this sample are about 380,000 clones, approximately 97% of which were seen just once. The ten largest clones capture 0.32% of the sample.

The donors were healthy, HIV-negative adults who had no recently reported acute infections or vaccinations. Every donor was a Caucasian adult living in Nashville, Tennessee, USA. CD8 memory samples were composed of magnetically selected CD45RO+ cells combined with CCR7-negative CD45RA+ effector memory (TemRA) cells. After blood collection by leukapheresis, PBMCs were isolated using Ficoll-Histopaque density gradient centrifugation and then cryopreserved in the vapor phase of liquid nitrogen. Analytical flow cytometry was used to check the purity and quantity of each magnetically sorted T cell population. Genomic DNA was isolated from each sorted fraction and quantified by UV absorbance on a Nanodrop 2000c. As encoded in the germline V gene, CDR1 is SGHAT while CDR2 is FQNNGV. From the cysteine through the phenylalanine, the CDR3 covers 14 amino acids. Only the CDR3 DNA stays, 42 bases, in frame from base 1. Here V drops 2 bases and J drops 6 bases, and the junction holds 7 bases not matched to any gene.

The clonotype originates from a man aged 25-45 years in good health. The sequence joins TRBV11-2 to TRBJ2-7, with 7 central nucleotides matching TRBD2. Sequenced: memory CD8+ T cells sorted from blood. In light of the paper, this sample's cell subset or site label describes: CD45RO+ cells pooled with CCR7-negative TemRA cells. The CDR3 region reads CASSLQAGYGEQYF. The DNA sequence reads TGTGCCAGCAGCTTACAAGCGGGATATGGCGAGCAGTACTTC.